The clone carrying this T cell receptor beta chain is a singleton in its sample. Its target is not known. Scientists isolated CD4+ T cells after an approximately ten-day culture period ended. All participants had two doses of either the BNT162b2 or mRNA-1273 vaccine. Nobody among the vaccine recipients had prior SARS-CoV-2 infection (nucleocapsid antibodies were negative). Researchers swapped half the medium for IL-2 medium on both days 3 and 7. Libraries were prepared by immunoSEQ multiplex PCR; TCRdb keeps only in-frame clonotypes and omits some of them. The sample lists tens of thousands of clones; roughly four fifths were seen once. This entry belongs to a study of vaccination effects on CD4 cells after COVID-19. The study's findings and limits: Long after vaccination, the clones induced by infection and by vaccine shrank markedly in size.

The CDR3 consists of 13 residues. V dropped 8 bases and J dropped 4; count of bases not matched to a gene: 5. Germline-derived CDR1 and CDR2 are SQVTM and ANQGSEA. The rearrangement joins TRBV29-1 to TRBJ2-3; 11 nucleotides agree with TRBD1. This clonotype was obtained from a human donor who received a COVID-19 vaccine. The sequenced sample was CD4+ T cells from PBMCs cultured without peptide, obtained after COVID-19 vaccination. This CDR3 reads CSTWTGGPDTQYF. CDR3 coding DNA: TGCAGCACTTGGACAGGGGGCCCAGATACGCAGTATTTT.